These T cell receptor beta chains were read from a single sample in a study of T cells after yellow fever vaccination. TCRdb redid the calling of the 5' RACE reads with MiXCR, one entry per CDR3 protein. The sample records about 500,000 distinct CDR3 sequences, around 17% being singletons. The source was PBMCs, collected about 5 days after the first yellow fever vaccination. These receptors originate from a man aged 18 to 30 who received the YFV17D yellow fever vaccine. The CDR3 runs from the conserved cysteine through the conserved F or W. The D gene is left open where the match is weak. The size field is filled for only some rows; it gives once, few, many or a size class.

j_call,v_call,cdr3_length,clone_size,d_call,cdr3_aa,cdr3_nt
TRBJ2-1,TRBV5-1,16,few,TRBD1,CASSPRGQGIRGEQFF,TGCGCCAGCAGCCCGAGGGGACAGGGGATCAGGGGTGAGCAGTTCTTC
TRBJ2-5,TRBV6-1,15,.,TRBD1,CASTKGTGGQETQYF,TGTGCCAGCACTAAAGGGACAGGGGGTCAAGAGACCCAGTACTTC
TRBJ1-2,TRBV2,13,.,.,CASSESTLGGYTF,TGTGCCAGCAGTGAGTCCACTCTGGGGGGCTACACCTTC
TRBJ1-5,TRBV4-1,14,few,.,CASSQSGLGQPQHF,TGCGCCAGCAGCCAATCAGGGTTGGGGCAGCCCCAGCATTTT
TRBJ2-1,TRBV9,12,.,TRBD2,CASSPRDYEQFF,TGTGCCAGCAGCCCGAGGGACTACGAGCAGTTCTTC
TRBJ2-1,TRBV4-3,16,few,TRBD2,CASSQDLAGGYNEQFF,TGCGCCAGCAGCCAAGATTTAGCGGGGGGCTACAATGAGCAGTTCTTC
TRBJ2-7,TRBV6-1,14,few,TRBD1,CASTGTGYFHEQYF,TGTGCCAGCACCGGGACAGGGTATTTCCACGAGCAGTACTTC
TRBJ2-3,TRBV5-1,16,.,.,CASSPGTAGDGDTQYF,TGCGCCAGCAGCCCCGGCACAGCCGGTGACGGAGATACGCAGTATTTT
TRBJ1-2,TRBV30,13,.,.,CAWSVAGPGGYTF,TGTGCCTGGAGTGTCGCAGGGCCGGGTGGCTACACCTTC
TRBJ1-2,TRBV12-3/TRBV12-4,15,.,.,CASSSDMWFRYGYTF,TGTGCCAGCAGCTCCGACATGTGGTTTCGGTATGGCTACACCTTC
TRBJ2-1,TRBV4-1,16,few,TRBD1,CASSQDASEGAYEQFF,TGCGCCAGCAGCCAAGATGCATCAGAGGGGGCCTATGAGCAGTTCTTC
TRBJ1-4,TRBV12-5,16,few,.,CASGLVQGAKYEKLFF,TGTGCTAGTGGTTTGGTACAAGGGGCTAAATATGAAAAACTGTTTTTT
TRBJ1-5,TRBV30,13,.,.,CAWSKRSNQPQHF,TGTGCCTGGAGTAAGAGAAGCAATCAGCCCCAGCATTTT
TRBJ2-7,TRBV7-2,15,few,TRBD2,CASRLALAGVYEQYF,TGTGCCAGCAGATTAGCCCTAGCGGGGGTCTACGAGCAGTACTTC
TRBJ2-1,TRBV9,13,few,.,CASSVEIWDEQFF,TGTGCCAGCAGCGTAGAAATTTGGGATGAGCAGTTCTTC
TRBJ1-1,TRBV20-1,15,.,.,CSARQRQTRTTEAFF,TGCAGTGCTAGACAGAGACAGACCAGAACAACTGAAGCTTTCTTT
TRBJ2-7,TRBV6-2/TRBV6-3,14,few,.,CASSFRGKNYEQYF,TGTGCCAGCAGTTTCAGGGGAAAGAACTACGAGCAGTACTTC
TRBJ2-2,TRBV7-2,16,.,.,CASSLGLQLNTGELFF,TGTGCCAGCAGCTTAGGTTTACAACTCAACACCGGGGAGCTGTTTTTT
TRBJ2-3,TRBV7-2,17,few,TRBD2,CASSLGGSSGGAHTQYF,TGTGCCAGCAGCTTGGGAGGATCTAGCGGGGGGGCACATACGCAGTATTTT
TRBJ2-1,TRBV3-1,14,few,.,CASSQDRSSVGQFF,TGTGCCAGCAGCCAAGATAGGTCATCGGTGGGGCAGTTCTTC
TRBJ1-1,TRBV5-1,12,few,.,CATGGENTEAFF,TGCGCCACTGGAGGGGAGAACACTGAAGCTTTCTTT
TRBJ1-2,TRBV10-3,12,.,.,CAISDGSSGYTF,TGTGCCATCAGTGACGGATCGAGCGGCTACACCTTC
TRBJ2-1,TRBV4-1,13,.,.,CASSQEEGREQFF,TGCGCCAGCAGCCAAGAAGAGGGCAGGGAGCAGTTCTTC
TRBJ1-1,TRBV4-1,16,.,.,CASSRSPGGVGTEAFF,TGCGCCAGCAGCCGCTCCCCGGGAGGGGTCGGCACTGAAGCTTTCTTT
TRBJ2-3,TRBV7-3,14,.,.,CASSLWGRGDTQYF,TGTGCCAGCAGCTTATGGGGGCGGGGAGATACGCAGTATTTT
TRBJ1-6,TRBV5-1,14,few,.,CASSSDTNNSPLHF,TGCGCCAGCAGCTCCGACACAAATAATTCACCCCTCCACTTT
TRBJ2-7,TRBV5-1,14,.,.,CASSLNRAEYEQYF,TGCGCCAGCAGCCTGAATAGGGCAGAATACGAGCAGTACTTC
TRBJ1-1,TRBV7-9,13,.,.,CSSSLAAAGEAFF,TGTTCCAGCAGCTTAGCGGCGGCGGGTGAAGCTTTCTTT
TRBJ1-5,TRBV30,13,few,TRBD1,CAWGQGIGQPQHF,TGTGCCTGGGGACAGGGTATCGGTCAGCCCCAGCATTTT
TRBJ2-2,TRBV9,13,few,.,CASSVVGTGELFF,TGTGCCAGCAGCGTAGTAGGAACCGGGGAGCTGTTTTTT
TRBJ2-1,TRBV5-1,14,many,.,CASSLQGPRDEQFF,TGCGCCAGCAGCTTGCAGGGCCCCCGGGATGAGCAGTTCTTC
TRBJ1-1,TRBV18,15,.,.,CASSPPSKGDTEAFF,TGTGCCAGCTCACCACCTTCTAAAGGGGACACTGAAGCTTTCTTT
TRBJ1-5,TRBV29-1,12,.,.,CSVEGPGQPQHF,TGCAGCGTTGAAGGGCCCGGGCAGCCCCAGCATTTT
TRBJ1-6,TRBV4-1,15,.,.,CASSQVMGGNSPLHF,TGCGCCAGCAGCCAAGTGATGGGGGGTAATTCACCCCTCCACTTT
TRBJ2-5,TRBV10-3,14,few,TRBD1,CAISQSGQGETQYF,TGTGCCATCAGTCAGTCGGGACAGGGGGAGACCCAGTACTTC
TRBJ2-2,TRBV29-1,13,.,.,CSVENLNTGELFF,TGCAGCGTTGAAAACTTAAACACCGGGGAGCTGTTTTTT
TRBJ1-2,TRBV10-3,14,few,.,CAITTSPDNYGYTF,TGTGCCATCACGACGTCCCCGGATAACTATGGCTACACCTTC
TRBJ1-6,TRBV5-5,18,.,TRBD1,CASRRDRAWDSYNSPLHF,TGTGCCAGCAGGCGTGACAGGGCTTGGGACTCCTATAATTCACCCCTCCACTTT
TRBJ2-1,TRBV25-1,12,.,.,CASRPYYNEQFF,TGTGCCAGCAGACCCTACTACAATGAGCAGTTCTTC
TRBJ1-2,TRBV5-6,14,.,.,CASSLIGNNYGYTF,TGTGCCAGCAGCTTGATCGGCAATAACTATGGCTACACCTTC
TRBJ2-1,TRBV20-1,13,.,TRBD2,CSATSDISNEQFF,TGCAGTGCGACTAGCGACATTTCTAATGAGCAGTTCTTC
TRBJ1-6,TRBV29-1,14,.,.,CSVMTGEVNSPLHF,TGCAGCGTTATGACAGGAGAGGTCAATTCACCCCTCCACTTT
TRBJ1-3,TRBV18,16,.,.,CASSPRNRAAGNTIYF,TGTGCCAGCTCACCACGGAACCGGGCTGCTGGAAACACCATATATTTT
TRBJ2-3,TRBV7-9,15,few,TRBD1,CASSLTGGATDTQYF,TGTGCCAGCAGCTTAACAGGGGGCGCGACAGATACGCAGTATTTT